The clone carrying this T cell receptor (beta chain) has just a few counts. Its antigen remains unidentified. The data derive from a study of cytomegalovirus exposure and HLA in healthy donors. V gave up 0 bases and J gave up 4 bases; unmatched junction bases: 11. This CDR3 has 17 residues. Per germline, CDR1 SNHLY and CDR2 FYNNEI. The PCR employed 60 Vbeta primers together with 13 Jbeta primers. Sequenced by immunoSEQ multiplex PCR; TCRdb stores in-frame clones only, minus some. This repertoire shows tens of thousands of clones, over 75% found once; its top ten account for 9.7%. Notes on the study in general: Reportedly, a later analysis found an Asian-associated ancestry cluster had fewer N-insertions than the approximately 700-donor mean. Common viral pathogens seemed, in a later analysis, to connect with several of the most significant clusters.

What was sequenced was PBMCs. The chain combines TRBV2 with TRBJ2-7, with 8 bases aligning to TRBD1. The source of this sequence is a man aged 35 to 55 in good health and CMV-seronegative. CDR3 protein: CASSEASPRGLLYEQYF. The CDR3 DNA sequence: TGTGCCAGCAGTGAAGCGTCCCCCAGGGGGCTCCTATACGAGCAGTACTTC.